The source of this TCR beta chain is a study of cytomegalovirus exposure and HLA in healthy donors. General observations from the study: Analyzed later, most CMV-associated TCR beta chains appeared HLA-restricted. Prediction of most subjects' HLA-A and HLA-B alleles by TCR beta sequences was reportedly accurate. For presence/absence analyses, sequencing depth was assumed to be roughly uniform across donors. There were reportedly fewer N-insertions in an Asian-associated ancestry cluster than the roughly 670-donor mean, in a later analysis.

On this clone: Its antigen is not identified.

With 60 Vbeta and 13 Jbeta primers, the PCR was carried out. Sequenced by immunoSEQ multiplex PCR; TCRdb stores in-frame clones only, minus some. The data show under 250,000 clones, 70% to 90% seen once. The sequence derives from a girl under 10 years old in good health and CMV-seronegative. Sequenced sample: PBMCs.

The CDR3 DNA reads as TGTGCCAGCAGTGGCCCCCCCGCCGACAGAAGAAACTATGGCTACACCTTC. Protein sequence: CASSGPPADRRNYGYTF. J is TRBJ1-2 and V is TRBV6-1; TRBD1 is a possible D gene (5 bases). V dropped 4 bases and J dropped 2 bases, with 20 bases sitting between them. This CDR3 is 17 amino acids long. From germline, CDR1 is MNHNS and CDR2 SASEGT.